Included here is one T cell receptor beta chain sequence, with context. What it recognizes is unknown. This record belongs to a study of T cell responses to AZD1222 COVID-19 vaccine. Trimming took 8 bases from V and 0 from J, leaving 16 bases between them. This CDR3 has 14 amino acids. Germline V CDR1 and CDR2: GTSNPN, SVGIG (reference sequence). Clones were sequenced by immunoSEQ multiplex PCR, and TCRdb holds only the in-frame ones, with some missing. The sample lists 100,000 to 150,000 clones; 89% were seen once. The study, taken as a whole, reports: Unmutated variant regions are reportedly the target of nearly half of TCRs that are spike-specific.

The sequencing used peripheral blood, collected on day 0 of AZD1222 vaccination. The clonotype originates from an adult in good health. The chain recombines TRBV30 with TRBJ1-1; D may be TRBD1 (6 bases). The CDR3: CARQESLMNTEAFF. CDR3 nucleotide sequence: TGTGCCAGACAGGAGAGTCTGATGAACACTGAAGCTTTCTTT. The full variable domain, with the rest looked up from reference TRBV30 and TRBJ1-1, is SQTIHQWPATLVQPVGSPLSLECTVEGTSNPNLYWYRQAAGRGLQLLFYSVGIGQISSEVPQNLSASRPQDRQFILSSKKLLLSDSGFYLCARQESLMNTEAFFGQGTRLTVV.